This T cell receptor beta chain stems from a study of blood T cell repertoires in COVID-19. In the study overall: The cDNA or gDNA used as material had been derived from T cells, B-cell-depleted T cells, or PBMCs.

This CDR3 has 10 amino acids. V was shortened by 10 bases and J by 4 bases, with 7 bases between the two germline ends. Germline CDR1 reads LNHDA; CDR2 reads SQIVND (reference sequence). Sequencing used immunoSEQ multiplex PCR; TCRdb keeps in-frame clones, though not all of them. Of around 62,000 clones in the sample, approximately 87% were seen once. Source material: peripheral blood. This TCR was recovered from a human donor in a cohort sampled during active COVID-19. The chain joins TRBV19 to TRBJ1-1, with D hard to call. CDR3 loop: CATGFTEAFF. CDR3 DNA sequence: TGTGCCACCGGGTTCACTGAAGCTTTCTTT.